What follows is one TCR beta chain and its context. Distinct nucleotide sequences in the sample also encode this CDR3. V lost 3 bases, J lost 3 bases, and 1 base stayed unmatched. Germline assignment: CDR1 SGHTA and CDR2 FQGTGA. The CDR3 is made up of 13 amino acids. The entry originates in a study of blood T cell repertoires in COVID-19. Original processing notes: For nucleated cells, counts were estimated from reference gene primer amplification. Some clones are missing from TCRdb's copy, which holds only in-frame ones; the method was immunoSEQ multiplex PCR. V, J and clone size were drawn from that table, and D and trimming were deduced from the DNA. In the table there are 250,000 to 300,000 clones, approximately 90% of which are singletons.

The sequencing input was peripheral blood. The chain has TRBV7-3 and TRBJ1-2, with TRBD1 matching over 7 bases. The receptor was isolated from a woman between 50 and 59 years old who had recovered from COVID-19. CDR3 nucleotides: TGTGCCAGCAGCTTCACAGGGGACTATGGCTACACCTTC. Amino acid sequence: CASSFTGDYGYTF.